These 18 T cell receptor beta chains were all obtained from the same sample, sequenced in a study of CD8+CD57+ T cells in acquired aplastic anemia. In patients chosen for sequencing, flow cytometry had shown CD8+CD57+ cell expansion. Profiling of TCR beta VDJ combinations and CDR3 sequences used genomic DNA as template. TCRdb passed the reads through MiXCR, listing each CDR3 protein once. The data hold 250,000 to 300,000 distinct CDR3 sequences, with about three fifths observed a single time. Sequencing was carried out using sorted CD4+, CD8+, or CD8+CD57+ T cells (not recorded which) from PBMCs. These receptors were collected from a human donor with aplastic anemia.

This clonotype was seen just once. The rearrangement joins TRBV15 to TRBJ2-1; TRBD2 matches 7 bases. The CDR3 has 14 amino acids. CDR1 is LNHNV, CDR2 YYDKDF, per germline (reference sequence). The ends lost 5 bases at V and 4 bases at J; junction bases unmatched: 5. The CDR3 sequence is CATSWSGKYNEQFF. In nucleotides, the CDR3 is TGTGCCACCAGCTGGAGCGGGAAGTACAATGAGCAGTTCTTC.

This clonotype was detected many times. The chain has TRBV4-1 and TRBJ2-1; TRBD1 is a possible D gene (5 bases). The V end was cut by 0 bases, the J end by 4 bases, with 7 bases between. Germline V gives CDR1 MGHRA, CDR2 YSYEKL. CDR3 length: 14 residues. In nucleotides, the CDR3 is TGCGCCAGCAGCCAAGAACCAGGGTACAATGAGCAGTTCTTC. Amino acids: CASSQEPGYNEQFF.

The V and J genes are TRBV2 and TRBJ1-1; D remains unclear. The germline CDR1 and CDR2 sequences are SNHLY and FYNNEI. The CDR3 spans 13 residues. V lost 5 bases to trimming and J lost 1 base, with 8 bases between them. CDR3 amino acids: CASSFSENTEAFF. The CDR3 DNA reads TGTGCCAGCAGTTTCAGCGAGAACACTGAAGCTTTCTTT.

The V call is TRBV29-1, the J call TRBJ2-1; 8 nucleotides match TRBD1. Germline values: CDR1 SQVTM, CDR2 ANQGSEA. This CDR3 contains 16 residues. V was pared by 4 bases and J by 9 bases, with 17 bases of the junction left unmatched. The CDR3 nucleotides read TGCAGCGTTGTCCCGCACCTCTCGGGACAGGACATTGAGCAGTTCTTC. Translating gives CSVVPHLSGQDIEQFF.

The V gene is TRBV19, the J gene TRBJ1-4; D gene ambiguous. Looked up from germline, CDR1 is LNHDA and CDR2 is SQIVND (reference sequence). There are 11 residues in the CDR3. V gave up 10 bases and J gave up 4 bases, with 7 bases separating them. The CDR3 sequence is CATWSNEKLFF. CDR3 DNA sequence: TGTGCCACTTGGAGTAATGAAAAACTGTTTTTT.

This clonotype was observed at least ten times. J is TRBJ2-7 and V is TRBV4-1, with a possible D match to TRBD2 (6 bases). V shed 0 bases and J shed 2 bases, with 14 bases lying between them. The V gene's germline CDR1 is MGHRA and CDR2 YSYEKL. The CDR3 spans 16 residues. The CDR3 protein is CASSQERRGDPYEQYF. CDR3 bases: TGCGCCAGCAGCCAAGAACGGCGGGGTGACCCCTACGAGCAGTACTTC.

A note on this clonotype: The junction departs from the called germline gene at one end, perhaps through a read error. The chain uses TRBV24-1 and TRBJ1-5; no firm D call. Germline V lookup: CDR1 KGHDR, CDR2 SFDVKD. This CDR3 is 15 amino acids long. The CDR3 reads CATSDSGPSNQPRHF. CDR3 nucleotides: TGTGCCACCAGTGACTCCGGCCCTAGCAATCAGCCCCGGCATTTT.

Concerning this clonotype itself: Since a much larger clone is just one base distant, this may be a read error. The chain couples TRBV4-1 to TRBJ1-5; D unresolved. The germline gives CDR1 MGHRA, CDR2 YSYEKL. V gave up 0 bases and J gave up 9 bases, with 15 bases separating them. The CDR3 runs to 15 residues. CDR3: CASSQEEMEYRPQHF. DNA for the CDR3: TGCGCCAGCAGCCAAGAAGAAATGGAATATCGGCCCCAGCATTTT.

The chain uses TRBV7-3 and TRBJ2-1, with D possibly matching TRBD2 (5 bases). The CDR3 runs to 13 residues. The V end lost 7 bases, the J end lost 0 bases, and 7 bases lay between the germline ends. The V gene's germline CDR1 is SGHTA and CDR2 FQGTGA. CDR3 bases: TGTGCCAGCACTAGCCCCTCCTACAATGAGCAGTTCTTC. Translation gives CASTSPSYNEQFF.

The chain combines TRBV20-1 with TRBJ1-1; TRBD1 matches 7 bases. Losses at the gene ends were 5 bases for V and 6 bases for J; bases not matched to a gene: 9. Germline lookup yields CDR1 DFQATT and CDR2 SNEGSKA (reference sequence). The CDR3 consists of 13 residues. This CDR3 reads CSAFLGGAAEAFF. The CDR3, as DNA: TGCAGTGCTTTCCTAGGGGGCGCGGCTGAAGCTTTCTTT.

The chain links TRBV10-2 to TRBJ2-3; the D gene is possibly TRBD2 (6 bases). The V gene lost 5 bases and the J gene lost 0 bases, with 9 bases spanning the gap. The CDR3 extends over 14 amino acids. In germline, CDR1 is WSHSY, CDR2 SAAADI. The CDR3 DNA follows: TGCGCCAGCAGTAAAAGCGGGAGCACAGATACGCAGTATTTT. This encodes CASSKSGSTDTQYF.

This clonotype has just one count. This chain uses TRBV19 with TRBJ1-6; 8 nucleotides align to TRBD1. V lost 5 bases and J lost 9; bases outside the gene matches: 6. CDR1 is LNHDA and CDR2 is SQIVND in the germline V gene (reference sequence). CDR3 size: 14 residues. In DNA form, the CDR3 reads TGTGCCAGTAGTCTCGACAGGGGCAGTTCACCCCTCCACTTT. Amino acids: CASSLDRGSSPLHF.

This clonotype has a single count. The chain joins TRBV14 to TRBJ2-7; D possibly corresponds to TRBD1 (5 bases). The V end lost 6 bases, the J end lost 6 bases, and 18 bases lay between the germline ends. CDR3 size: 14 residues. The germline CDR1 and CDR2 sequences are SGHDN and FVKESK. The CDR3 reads CASSLKAGRGEQYF. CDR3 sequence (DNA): TGTGCCAGCAGTTTAAAGGCAGGGCGAGGCGAGCAGTACTTC.

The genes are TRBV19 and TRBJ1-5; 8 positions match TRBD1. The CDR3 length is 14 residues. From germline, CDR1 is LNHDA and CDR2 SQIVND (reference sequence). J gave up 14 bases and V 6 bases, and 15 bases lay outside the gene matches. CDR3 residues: CASRSQGQGSYEHF. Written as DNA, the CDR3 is TGTGCCAGTAGATCCCAAGGACAGGGTTCGTACGAGCATTTT.

CDR3 nucleotides: TGTGCCATCAGGACTACAGGGGTTGCCTACGAGCAGTACTTC. This gives the protein CAIRTTGVAYEQYF. This sequence joins TRBV10-3 and TRBJ2-7; 7 bases align to TRBD1. Germline assignment: CDR1 ENHRY and CDR2 SYGVKD. The CDR3 consists of 14 residues. Trimming took 6 bases from V and 2 from J; bases not matched to a gene: 7.

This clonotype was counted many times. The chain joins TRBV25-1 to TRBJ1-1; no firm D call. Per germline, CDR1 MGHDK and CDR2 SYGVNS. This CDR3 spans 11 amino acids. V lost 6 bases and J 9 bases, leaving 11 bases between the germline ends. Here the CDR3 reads CASRRVGQAFF. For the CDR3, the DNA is TGTGCCAGCAGGAGGGTAGGACAAGCTTTCTTT.

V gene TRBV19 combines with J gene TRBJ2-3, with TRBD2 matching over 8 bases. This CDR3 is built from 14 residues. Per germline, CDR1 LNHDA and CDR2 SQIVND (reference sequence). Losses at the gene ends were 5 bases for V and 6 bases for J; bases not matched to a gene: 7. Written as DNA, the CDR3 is TGTGCCAGTAGTCCTCGGGGGGGCCCCGATACGCAGTATTTT. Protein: CASSPRGGPDTQYF.

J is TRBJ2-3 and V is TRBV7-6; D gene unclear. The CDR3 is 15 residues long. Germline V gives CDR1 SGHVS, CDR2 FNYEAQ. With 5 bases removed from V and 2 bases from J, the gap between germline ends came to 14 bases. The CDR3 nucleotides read TGTGCCAGCAGCCTACGTCTGGGTGTCACAGATACGCAGTATTTT. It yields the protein CASSLRLGVTDTQYF.